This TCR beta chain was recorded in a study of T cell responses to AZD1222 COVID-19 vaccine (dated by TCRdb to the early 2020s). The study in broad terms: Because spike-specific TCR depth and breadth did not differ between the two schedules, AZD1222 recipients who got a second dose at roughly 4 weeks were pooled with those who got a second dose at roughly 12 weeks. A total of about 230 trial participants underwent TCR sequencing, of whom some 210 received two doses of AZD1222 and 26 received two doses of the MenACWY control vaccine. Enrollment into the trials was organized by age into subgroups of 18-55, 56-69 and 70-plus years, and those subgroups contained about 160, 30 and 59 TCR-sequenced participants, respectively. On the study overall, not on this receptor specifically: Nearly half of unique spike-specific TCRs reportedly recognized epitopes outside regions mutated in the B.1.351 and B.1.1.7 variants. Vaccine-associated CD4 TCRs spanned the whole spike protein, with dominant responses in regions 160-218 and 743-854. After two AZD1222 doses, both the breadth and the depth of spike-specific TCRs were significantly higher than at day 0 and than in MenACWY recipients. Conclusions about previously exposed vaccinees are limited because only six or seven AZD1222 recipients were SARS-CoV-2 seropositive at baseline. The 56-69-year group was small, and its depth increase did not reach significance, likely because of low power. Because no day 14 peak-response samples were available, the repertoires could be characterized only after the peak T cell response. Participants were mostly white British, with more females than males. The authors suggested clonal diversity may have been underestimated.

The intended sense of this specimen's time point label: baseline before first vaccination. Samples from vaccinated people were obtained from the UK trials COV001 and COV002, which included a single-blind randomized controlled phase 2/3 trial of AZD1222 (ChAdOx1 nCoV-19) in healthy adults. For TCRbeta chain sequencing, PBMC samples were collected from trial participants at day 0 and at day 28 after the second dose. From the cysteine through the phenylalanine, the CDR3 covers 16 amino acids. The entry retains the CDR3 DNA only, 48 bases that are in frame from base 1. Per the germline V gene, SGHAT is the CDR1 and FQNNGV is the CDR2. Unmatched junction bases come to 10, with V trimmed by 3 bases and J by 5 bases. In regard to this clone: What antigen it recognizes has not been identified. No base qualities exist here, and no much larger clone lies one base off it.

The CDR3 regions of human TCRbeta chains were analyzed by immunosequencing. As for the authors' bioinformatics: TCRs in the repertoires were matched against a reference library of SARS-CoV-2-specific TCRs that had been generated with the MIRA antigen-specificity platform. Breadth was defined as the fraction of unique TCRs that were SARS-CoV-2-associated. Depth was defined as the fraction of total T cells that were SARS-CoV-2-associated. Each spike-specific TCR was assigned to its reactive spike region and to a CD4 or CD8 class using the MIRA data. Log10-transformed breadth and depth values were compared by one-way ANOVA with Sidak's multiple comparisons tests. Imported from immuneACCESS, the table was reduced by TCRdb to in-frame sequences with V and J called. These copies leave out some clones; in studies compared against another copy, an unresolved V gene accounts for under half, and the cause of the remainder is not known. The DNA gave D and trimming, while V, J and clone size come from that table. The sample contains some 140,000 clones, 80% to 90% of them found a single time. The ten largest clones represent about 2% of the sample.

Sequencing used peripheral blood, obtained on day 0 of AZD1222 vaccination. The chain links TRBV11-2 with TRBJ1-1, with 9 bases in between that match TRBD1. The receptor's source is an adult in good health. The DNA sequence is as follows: TGTGCCAGCAGCTTGGGACAGGGCGGAAGGGGGACTGAAGCTTTCTTT. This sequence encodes CASSLGQGGRGTEAFF.